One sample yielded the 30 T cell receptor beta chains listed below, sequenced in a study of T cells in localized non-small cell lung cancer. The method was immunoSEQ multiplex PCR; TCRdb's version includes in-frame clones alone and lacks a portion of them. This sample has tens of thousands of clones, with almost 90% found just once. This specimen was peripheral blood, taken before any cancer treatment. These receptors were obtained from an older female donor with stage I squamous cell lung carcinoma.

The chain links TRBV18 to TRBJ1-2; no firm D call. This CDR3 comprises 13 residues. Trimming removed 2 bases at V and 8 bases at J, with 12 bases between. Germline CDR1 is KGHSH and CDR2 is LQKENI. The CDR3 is CASSPGEPRGYTF. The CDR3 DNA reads TGTGCCAGCTCACCAGGGGAGCCGAGGGGCTACACCTTC. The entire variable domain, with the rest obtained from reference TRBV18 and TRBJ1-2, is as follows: NAGVMQNPRHLVRRRGQEARLRCSPMKGHSHVYWYRQLPEEGLKFMVYLQKENIIDESGMPKERFSAEFPKEGPSILRIQQVVRGDSAAYFCASSPGEPRGYTFGSGTRLTVV.

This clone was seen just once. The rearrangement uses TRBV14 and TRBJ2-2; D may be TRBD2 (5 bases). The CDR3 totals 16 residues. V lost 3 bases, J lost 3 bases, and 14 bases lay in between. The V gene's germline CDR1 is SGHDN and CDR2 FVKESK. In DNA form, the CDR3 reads TGTGCCAGCAGCCAGGCGAGGCTAGCTTACACCGGGGAGCTGTTTTTT. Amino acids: CASSQARLAYTGELFF.

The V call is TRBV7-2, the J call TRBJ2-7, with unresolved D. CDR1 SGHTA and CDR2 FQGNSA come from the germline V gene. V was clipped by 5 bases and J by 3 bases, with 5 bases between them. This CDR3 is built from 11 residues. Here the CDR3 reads CASSPGYEQYF. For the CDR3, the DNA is TGTGCCAGCAGCCCCGGCTACGAGCAGTACTTC.

DNA of the CDR3: TGTGCCAGCAGCGTAGGGGTAGGCGGTCTCTATGGCTACACCTTC. Translation: CASSVGVGGLYGYTF. The chain couples TRBV9 to TRBJ1-2, with D unclear. V lost 0 bases to trimming and J lost 4 bases, with 13 bases between them. Germline assignment: CDR1 SGDLS and CDR2 YYNGEE. This CDR3 comprises 15 residues. Drawing the rest from reference TRBV9 and TRBJ1-2, the complete variable domain is DSGVTQTPKHLITATGQRVTLRCSPRSGDLSVYWYQQSLDQGLQFLIQYYNGEERAKGNILERFSAQQFPDLHSELNLSSLELGDSALYFCASSVGVGGLYGYTFGSGTRLTVV.

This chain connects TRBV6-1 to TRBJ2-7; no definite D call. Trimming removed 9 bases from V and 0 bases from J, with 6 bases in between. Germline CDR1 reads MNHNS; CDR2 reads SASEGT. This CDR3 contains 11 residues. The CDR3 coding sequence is TGTGCCAGTACCGCCTCCTACGAGCAGTACTTC. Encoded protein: CASTASYEQYF.

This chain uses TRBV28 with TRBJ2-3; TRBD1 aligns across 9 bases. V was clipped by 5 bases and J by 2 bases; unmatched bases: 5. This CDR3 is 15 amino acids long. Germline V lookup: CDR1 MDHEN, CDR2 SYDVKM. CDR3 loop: CASSPGTGYTDTQYF. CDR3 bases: TGTGCCAGCAGTCCAGGGACAGGGTACACAGATACGCAGTATTTT.

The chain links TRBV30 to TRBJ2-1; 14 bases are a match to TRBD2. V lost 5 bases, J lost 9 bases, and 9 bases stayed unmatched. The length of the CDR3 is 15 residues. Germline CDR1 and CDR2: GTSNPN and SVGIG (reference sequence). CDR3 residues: CAWGGTSGRTGEQFF. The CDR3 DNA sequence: TGTGCCTGGGGGGGGACTAGCGGGAGAACGGGTGAGCAGTTCTTC.

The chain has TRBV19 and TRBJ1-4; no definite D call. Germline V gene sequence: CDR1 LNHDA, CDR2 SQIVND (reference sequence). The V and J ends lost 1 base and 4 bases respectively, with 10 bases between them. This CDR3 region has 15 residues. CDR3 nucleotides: TGTGCCAGTAGTATAGCTCCCGCCCTTAATGAAAAACTGTTTTTT. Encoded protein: CASSIAPALNEKLFF. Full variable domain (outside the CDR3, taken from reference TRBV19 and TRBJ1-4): DGGITQSPKYLFRKEGQNVTLSCEQNLNHDAMYWYRQDPGQGLRLIYYSQIVNDFQKGDIAEGYSVSREKKESFPLTVTSAQKNPTAFYLCASSIAPALNEKLFFGSGTQLSVL.

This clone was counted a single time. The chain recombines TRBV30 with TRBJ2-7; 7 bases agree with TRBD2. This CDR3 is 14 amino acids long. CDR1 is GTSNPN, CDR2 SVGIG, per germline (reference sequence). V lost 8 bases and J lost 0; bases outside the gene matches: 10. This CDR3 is CARAVGGSSYEQYF. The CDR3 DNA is TGTGCCCGGGCCGTGGGCGGGAGCTCCTACGAGCAGTACTTC.

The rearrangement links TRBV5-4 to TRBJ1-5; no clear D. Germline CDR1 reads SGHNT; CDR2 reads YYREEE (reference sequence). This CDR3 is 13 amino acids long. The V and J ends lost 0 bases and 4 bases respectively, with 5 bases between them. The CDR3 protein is CASSLAPNQPQHF. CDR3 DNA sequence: TGTGCCAGCAGCTTGGCTCCGAATCAGCCCCAGCATTTT.

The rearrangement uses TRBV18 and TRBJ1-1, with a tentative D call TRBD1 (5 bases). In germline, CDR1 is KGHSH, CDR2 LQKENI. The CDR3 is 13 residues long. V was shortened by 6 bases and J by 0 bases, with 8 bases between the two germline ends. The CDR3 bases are TGTGCCAGCTCCGAGGGGATGAACACTGAAGCTTTCTTT. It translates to CASSEGMNTEAFF.

CDR3 nucleotides: TGTGCCAGCAGCTTAGCACTAGCGGGAGTGAATGAGCAGTTCTTC. Translated: CASSLALAGVNEQFF. This rearrangement joins TRBV13 to TRBJ2-1; the match to TRBD2 covers 11 bases. This CDR3 is 15 amino acids long. Germline V gene lookup returns CDR1 PRHDT and CDR2 FYEKMQ (reference sequence). J was trimmed by 7 bases and V by 1 base; bases with no gene match: 3. Full variable domain (outside the CDR3, taken from reference TRBV13 and TRBJ2-1): AAGVIQSPRHLIKEKRETATLKCYPIPRHDTVYWYQQGPGQDPQFLISFYEKMQSDKGSIPDRFSAQQFSDYHSELNMSSLELGDSALYFCASSLALAGVNEQFFGPGTRLTVL.

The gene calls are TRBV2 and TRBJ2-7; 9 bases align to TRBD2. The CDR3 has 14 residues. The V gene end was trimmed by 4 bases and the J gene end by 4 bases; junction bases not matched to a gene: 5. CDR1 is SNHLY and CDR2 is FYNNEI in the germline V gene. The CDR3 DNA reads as TGTGCCAGCAGTGGGCTAGCGGGAATGTACGAGCAGTACTTC. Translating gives CASSGLAGMYEQYF.

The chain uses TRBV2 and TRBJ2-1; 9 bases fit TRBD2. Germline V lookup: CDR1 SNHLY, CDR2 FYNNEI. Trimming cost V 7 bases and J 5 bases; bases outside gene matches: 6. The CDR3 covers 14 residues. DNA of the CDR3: TGTGCCAGCATTTCCCTAGCGGGGAACAATGAGCAGTTCTTC. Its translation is CASISLAGNNEQFF.

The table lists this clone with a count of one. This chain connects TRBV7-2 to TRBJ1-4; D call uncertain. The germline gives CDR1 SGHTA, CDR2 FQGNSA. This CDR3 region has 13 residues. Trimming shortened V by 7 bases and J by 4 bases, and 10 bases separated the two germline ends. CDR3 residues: CASTRDVNEKLFF. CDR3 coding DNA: TGTGCCAGCACAAGGGATGTTAATGAAAAACTGTTTTTT.

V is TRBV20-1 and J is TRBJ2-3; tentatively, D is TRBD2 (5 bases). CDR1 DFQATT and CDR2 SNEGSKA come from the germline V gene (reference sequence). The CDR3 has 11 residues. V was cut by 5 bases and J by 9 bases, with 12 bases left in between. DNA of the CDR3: TGCAGTGCTCTGCCGGGATCGACGCAGTATTTT. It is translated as CSALPGSTQYF.

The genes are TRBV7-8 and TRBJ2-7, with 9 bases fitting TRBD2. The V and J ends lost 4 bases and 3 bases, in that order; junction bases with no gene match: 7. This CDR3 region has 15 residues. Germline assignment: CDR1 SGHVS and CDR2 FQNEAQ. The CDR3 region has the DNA TGTGCCAGCAGCTACCCAGCGGGAGGCCTCTACGAGCAGTACTTC. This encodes CASSYPAGGLYEQYF. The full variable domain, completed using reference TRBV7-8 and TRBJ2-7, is GAGVSQSPRYKVAKRGQDVALRCDPISGHVSLFWYQQALGQGPEFLTYFQNEAQLDKSGLPSDRFFAERPEGSVSTLKIQRTQQEDSAVYLCASSYPAGGLYEQYFGPGTRLTVT.

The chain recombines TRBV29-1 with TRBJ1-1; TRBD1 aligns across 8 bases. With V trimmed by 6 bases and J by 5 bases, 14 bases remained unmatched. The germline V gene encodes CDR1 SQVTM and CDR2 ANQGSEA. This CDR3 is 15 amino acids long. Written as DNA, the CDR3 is TGCAGCGTCTGGGGGGCAGGGGGCGCTCGGACTGAAGCTTTCTTT. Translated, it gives CSVWGAGGARTEAFF.

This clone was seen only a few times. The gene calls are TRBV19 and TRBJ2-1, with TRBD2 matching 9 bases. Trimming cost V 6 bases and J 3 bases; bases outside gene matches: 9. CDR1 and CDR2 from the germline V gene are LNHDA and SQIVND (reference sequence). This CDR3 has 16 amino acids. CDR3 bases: TGTGCCAGTAGCCCTTTCGCGGGAGGGTTCTACAATGAGCAGTTCTTC. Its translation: CASSPFAGGFYNEQFF.

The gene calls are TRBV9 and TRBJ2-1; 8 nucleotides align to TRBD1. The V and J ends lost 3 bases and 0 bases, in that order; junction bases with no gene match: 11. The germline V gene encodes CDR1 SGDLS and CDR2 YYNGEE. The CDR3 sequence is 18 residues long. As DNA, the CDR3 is TGTGCCAGCAGCGCCCGGGACAGGAGCCTGAGCTCCTACAATGAGCAGTTCTTC. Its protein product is CASSARDRSLSSYNEQFF.

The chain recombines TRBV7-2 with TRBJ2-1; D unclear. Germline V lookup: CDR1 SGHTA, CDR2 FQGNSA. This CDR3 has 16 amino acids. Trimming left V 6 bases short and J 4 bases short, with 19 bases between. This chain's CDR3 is CASSPSSATFYNEQFF. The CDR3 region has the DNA TGTGCCAGCAGTCCCTCCAGCGCGACTTTTTACAATGAGCAGTTCTTC.

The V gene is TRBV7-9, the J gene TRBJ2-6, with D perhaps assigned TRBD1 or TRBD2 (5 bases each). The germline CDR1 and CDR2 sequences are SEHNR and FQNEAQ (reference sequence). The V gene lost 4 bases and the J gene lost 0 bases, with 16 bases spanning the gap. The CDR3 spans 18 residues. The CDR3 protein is CASSSGPSYASGANVLTF. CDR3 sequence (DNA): TGTGCCAGCAGCTCGGGACCGTCCTACGCCTCTGGGGCCAACGTCCTGACTTTC.

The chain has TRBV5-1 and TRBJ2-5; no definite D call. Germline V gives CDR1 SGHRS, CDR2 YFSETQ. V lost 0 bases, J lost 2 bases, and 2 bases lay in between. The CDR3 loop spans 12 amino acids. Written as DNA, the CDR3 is TGCGCCAGCAGCTTGGTGCAAGAGACCCAGTACTTC. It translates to CASSLVQETQYF.

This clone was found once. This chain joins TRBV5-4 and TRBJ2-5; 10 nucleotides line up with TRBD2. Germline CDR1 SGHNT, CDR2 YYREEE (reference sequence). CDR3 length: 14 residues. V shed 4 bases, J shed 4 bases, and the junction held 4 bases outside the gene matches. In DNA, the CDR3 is TGTGCCAGCAGCCTAGCGGGGGCCAGAGAGACCCAGTACTTC. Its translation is CASSLAGARETQYF.

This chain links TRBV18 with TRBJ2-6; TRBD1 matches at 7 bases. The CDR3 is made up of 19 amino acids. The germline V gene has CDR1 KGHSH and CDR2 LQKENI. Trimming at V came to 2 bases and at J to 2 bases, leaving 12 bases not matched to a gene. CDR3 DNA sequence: TGTGCCAGCTCACCAAGCGGACAGGCCCTTAACACTGGGGCCAACGTCCTGACTTTC. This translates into CASSPSGQALNTGANVLTF.

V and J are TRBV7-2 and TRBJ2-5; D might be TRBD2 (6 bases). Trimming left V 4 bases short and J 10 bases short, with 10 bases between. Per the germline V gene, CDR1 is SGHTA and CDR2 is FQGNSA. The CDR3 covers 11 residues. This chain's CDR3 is CASSSPGVQYF. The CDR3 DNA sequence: TGTGCCAGCAGCTCTCCGGGAGTCCAGTACTTC.

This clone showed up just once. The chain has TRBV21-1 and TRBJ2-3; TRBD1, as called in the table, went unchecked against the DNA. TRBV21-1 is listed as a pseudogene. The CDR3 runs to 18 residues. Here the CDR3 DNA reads TGTGCCAGCAGCAAATGTCGCAGGCAGGGCACTAGCACAGATACGCAGTATTTT. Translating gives CASSKCRRQGTSTDTQYF.

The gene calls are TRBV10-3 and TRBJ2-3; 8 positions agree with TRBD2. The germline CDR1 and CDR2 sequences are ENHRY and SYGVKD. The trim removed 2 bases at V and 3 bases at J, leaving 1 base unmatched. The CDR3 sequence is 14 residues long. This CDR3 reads CAISEREGTDTQYF. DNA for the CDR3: TGTGCCATCAGTGAGCGGGAGGGTACAGATACGCAGTATTTT.

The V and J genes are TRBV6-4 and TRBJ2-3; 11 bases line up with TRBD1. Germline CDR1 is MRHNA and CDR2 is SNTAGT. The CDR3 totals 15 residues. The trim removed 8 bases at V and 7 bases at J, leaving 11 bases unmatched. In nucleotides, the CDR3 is TGTGCCAGCGTCGTCCCGGACAGGGGGCTGTATACGCAGTATTTT. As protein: CASVVPDRGLYTQYF.

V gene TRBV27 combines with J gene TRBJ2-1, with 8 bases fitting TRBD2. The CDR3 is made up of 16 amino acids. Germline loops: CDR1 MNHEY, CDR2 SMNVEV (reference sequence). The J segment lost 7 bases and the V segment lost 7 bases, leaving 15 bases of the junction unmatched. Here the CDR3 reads CASTRRKAGAFNEQFF. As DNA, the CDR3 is TGTGCCAGCACACGGAGAAAAGCGGGAGCGTTTAATGAGCAGTTCTTC.